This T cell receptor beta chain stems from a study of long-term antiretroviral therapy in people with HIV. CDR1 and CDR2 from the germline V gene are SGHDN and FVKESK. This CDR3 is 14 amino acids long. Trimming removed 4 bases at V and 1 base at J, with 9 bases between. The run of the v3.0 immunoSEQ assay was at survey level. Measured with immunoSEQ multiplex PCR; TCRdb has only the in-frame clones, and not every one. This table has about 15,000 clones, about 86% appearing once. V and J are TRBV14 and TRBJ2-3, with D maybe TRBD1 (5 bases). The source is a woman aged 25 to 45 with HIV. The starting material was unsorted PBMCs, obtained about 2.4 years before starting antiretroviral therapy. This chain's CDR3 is CASSPLTGTDTQYF. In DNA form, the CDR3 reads TGTGCCAGCAGCCCGCTGACAGGCACAGATACGCAGTATTTT. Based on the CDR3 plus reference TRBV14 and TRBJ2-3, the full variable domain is EAGVTQFPSHSVIEKGQTVTLRCDPISGHDNLYWYRRVMGKEIKFLLHFVKESKQDESGMPNNRFLAERTGGTYSTLKVQPAELEDSGVYFCASSPLTGTDTQYFGPGTRLTVL.